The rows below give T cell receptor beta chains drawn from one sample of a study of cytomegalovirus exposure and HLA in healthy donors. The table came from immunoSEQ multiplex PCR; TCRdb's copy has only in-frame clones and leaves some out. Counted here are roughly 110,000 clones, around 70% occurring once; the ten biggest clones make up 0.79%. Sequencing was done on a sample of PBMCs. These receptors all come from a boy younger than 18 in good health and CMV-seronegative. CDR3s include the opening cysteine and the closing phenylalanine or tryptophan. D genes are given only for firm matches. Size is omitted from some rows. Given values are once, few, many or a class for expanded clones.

CDR3aa: CASRPAGTGVEKLFF; CDR3nt: TGTGCCAGCAGGCCCGCCGGGACAGGGGTTGAAAAACTGTTTTTT; j_gene: TRBJ1-4; d_gene: TRBD1; v_gene: TRBV6-5; abundance: few
CDR3aa: CASRASGDYEQYF; CDR3nt: TGTGCCAGCCGCGCTAGCGGTGACTACGAGCAGTACTTC; j_gene: TRBJ2-7; d_gene: TRBD2; v_gene: TRBV28; abundance: -
CDR3aa: CASSEQYGSPLHF; CDR3nt: TGTGCCAGCAGTGAACAGTATGGTTCACCCCTCCACTTT; j_gene: TRBJ1-6; d_gene: -; v_gene: TRBV2; abundance: -
CDR3aa: CASSPRRAGVTDTQYF; CDR3nt: TGCGCCAGCAGCCCCCGAAGGGCAGGGGTCACAGATACGCAGTATTTT; j_gene: TRBJ2-3; d_gene: -; v_gene: TRBV4-3; abundance: -
CDR3aa: CATSSAGSYEQYF; CDR3nt: TGTGCCACCAGCAGTGCCGGGTCCTACGAGCAGTACTTC; j_gene: TRBJ2-7; d_gene: -; v_gene: TRBV15; abundance: -
CDR3aa: CASSVSGAQGEKLFF; CDR3nt: TGTGCCAGCAGTGTATCAGGGGCGCAGGGTGAAAAACTGTTTTTT; j_gene: TRBJ1-4; d_gene: -; v_gene: TRBV2; abundance: -
CDR3aa: CASSAGQLYREQYF; CDR3nt: TGTGCCAGCAGCGCAGGACAGCTATATCGCGAGCAGTACTTC; j_gene: TRBJ2-7; d_gene: -; v_gene: TRBV5-8; abundance: -
CDR3aa: CASSLGLAAHTQYF; CDR3nt: TGTGCCAGCAGCTTAGGGCTGGCCGCTCATACGCAGTATTTT; j_gene: TRBJ2-3; d_gene: -; v_gene: TRBV7-2; abundance: -
CDR3aa: CASTPGQGKYEQYF; CDR3nt: TGTGCCAGCACCCCGGGACAGGGGAAGTACGAGCAGTACTTC; j_gene: TRBJ2-7; d_gene: TRBD1; v_gene: TRBV28; abundance: -
CDR3aa: CASSTGSYNSPLHF; CDR3nt: TGTGCCAGTAGCACCGGCTCCTATAATTCACCCCTCCACTTT; j_gene: TRBJ1-6; d_gene: -; v_gene: TRBV19; abundance: -
CDR3aa: CASGLGGDGLEAFF; CDR3nt: TGTGCTAGTGGTTTGGGGGGAGACGGCCTGGAAGCTTTCTTT; j_gene: TRBJ1-1; d_gene: -; v_gene: TRBV12-5; abundance: once
CDR3aa: CASSEGTSGRVYEQYF; CDR3nt: TGTGCCAGCAGTGAAGGGACTAGCGGGAGGGTGTACGAGCAGTACTTC; j_gene: TRBJ2-7; d_gene: TRBD2; v_gene: TRBV2; abundance: -
CDR3aa: CASSPGDVYNEQFF; CDR3nt: TGTGCCAGCAGCCCAGGGGACGTCTACAATGAGCAGTTCTTC; j_gene: TRBJ2-1; d_gene: -; v_gene: TRBV11-2; abundance: -
CDR3aa: CASSLVSSGGLPYEQYF; CDR3nt: TGTGCCAGCAGCTTAGTTTCTAGCGGGGGGTTACCCTACGAGCAGTACTTC; j_gene: TRBJ2-7; d_gene: TRBD2; v_gene: TRBV13; abundance: -
CDR3aa: CASSLAPTGKNTEAFF; CDR3nt: TGTGCCAGCAGCTTAGCCCCGACAGGGAAGAACACTGAAGCTTTCTTT; j_gene: TRBJ1-1; d_gene: TRBD1; v_gene: TRBV7-2; abundance: few
CDR3aa: CASSLTGETEAFF; CDR3nt: TGTGCCAGCAGCCTGACAGGGGAGACTGAAGCTTTCTTT; j_gene: TRBJ1-1; d_gene: TRBD1; v_gene: TRBV6-5; abundance: -
CDR3aa: CASSLVAGASEQYF; CDR3nt: TGCGCCAGCAGCTTGGTTGCCGGTGCAAGCGAGCAGTACTTC; j_gene: TRBJ2-7; d_gene: -; v_gene: TRBV5-1; abundance: -
CDR3aa: CASSQEFSGANVLTF; CDR3nt: TGCGCCAGCAGCCAAGAGTTCTCTGGGGCCAACGTCCTGACTTTC; j_gene: TRBJ2-6; d_gene: -; v_gene: TRBV5-1; abundance: -
CDR3aa: CASSLAANQPQHF; CDR3nt: TGTGCCAGCAGCTTAGCTGCGAATCAGCCCCAGCATTTT; j_gene: TRBJ1-5; d_gene: -; v_gene: TRBV7-9; abundance: -
CDR3aa: CASSRDRYQPQHF; CDR3nt: TGTGCCAGTAGTCGGGACAGATATCAGCCCCAGCATTTT; j_gene: TRBJ1-5; d_gene: TRBD1; v_gene: TRBV19; abundance: -
CDR3aa: CASSYQGIEAFF; CDR3nt: TGTGCCAGCAGCTACCAGGGGATTGAAGCTTTCTTT; j_gene: TRBJ1-1; d_gene: -; v_gene: TRBV14; abundance: -
CDR3aa: CASSRDRGTDTQYF; CDR3nt: TGTGCCAGCAGCCGGGACAGGGGAACAGATACGCAGTATTTT; j_gene: TRBJ2-3; d_gene: TRBD1; v_gene: TRBV2; abundance: -
CDR3aa: CASSLGNGINEQYF; CDR3nt: TGTGCCAGCAGCTTAGGGAACGGGATAAACGAGCAGTACTTC; j_gene: TRBJ2-7; d_gene: -; v_gene: TRBV11-3; abundance: -
CDR3aa: CASSSYSGSPREQYF; CDR3nt: TGTGCCAGCAGCTCCTATAGCGGGAGCCCACGGGAGCAGTACTTC; j_gene: TRBJ2-7; d_gene: TRBD2; v_gene: TRBV7-6; abundance: -
CDR3aa: CASSPWPQGPEQYF; CDR3nt: TGTGCCAGCAGTCCTTGGCCCCAGGGCCCCGAGCAGTACTTC; j_gene: TRBJ2-7; d_gene: -; v_gene: TRBV28; abundance: -
CDR3aa: CASSLDDAGVNTEAFF; CDR3nt: TGTGCCAGCAGCTTAGATGATGCAGGGGTGAACACTGAAGCTTTCTTT; j_gene: TRBJ1-1; d_gene: -; v_gene: TRBV7-6; abundance: -
CDR3aa: CASSHDRGQNGYTF; CDR3nt: TGTGCCAGCAGCCACGACAGGGGGCAGAATGGCTACACCTTC; j_gene: TRBJ1-2; d_gene: TRBD1; v_gene: TRBV13; abundance: -
CDR3aa: CASQGPRGYTF; CDR3nt: TGTGCCTCACAGGGCCCTCGTGGCTACACCTTC; j_gene: TRBJ1-2; d_gene: -; v_gene: TRBV30; abundance: -
CDR3aa: CASSPNPSQGGATIYF; CDR3nt: TGTGCCAGCAGCCCCAATCCGTCACAGGGAGGGGCCACCATATATTTT; j_gene: TRBJ1-3; d_gene: -; v_gene: TRBV5-6; abundance: -
CDR3aa: CASSSPSGNTIYF; CDR3nt: TGTGCCAGCAGCTCCCCTTCTGGAAACACCATATATTTT; j_gene: TRBJ1-3; d_gene: -; v_gene: TRBV5-6; abundance: -
CDR3aa: CAWRGGGTYGYTF; CDR3nt: TGTGCCTGGAGAGGGGGGGGCACTTATGGCTACACCTTC; j_gene: TRBJ1-2; d_gene: -; v_gene: TRBV30; abundance: -
CDR3aa: CASSPLWREKLFF; CDR3nt: TGTGCCAGCTCACCACTGTGGAGGGAAAAACTGTTTTTT; j_gene: TRBJ1-4; d_gene: -; v_gene: TRBV18; abundance: -
CDR3aa: CASSVQSGDREAFF; CDR3nt: TGTGCCAGCAGCGTACAATCAGGGGACCGCGAAGCTTTCTTT; j_gene: TRBJ1-1; d_gene: -; v_gene: TRBV9; abundance: -
CDR3aa: CAISESSYLAKNIQYF; CDR3nt: TGTGCCATCAGTGAGTCTAGTTACTTAGCCAAAAACATTCAGTACTTC; j_gene: TRBJ2-4; d_gene: -; v_gene: TRBV10-3; abundance: -
CDR3aa: CASSLAVQVAGGRETQYF; CDR3nt: TGTGCCAGCAGCTTAGCGGTTCAGGTAGCGGGGGGTAGAGAGACCCAGTACTTC; j_gene: TRBJ2-5; d_gene: TRBD2; v_gene: TRBV7-6; abundance: -
CDR3aa: CASSLGADPLAYF; CDR3nt: TGTGCCAGCAGCTTAGGAGCGGACCCGCTGGCGTACTTC; j_gene: TRBJ2-7; d_gene: -; v_gene: TRBV7-8; abundance: -
CDR3aa: CASSLVGAGVLTF; CDR3nt: TGCGCCAGCAGCTTGGTTGGGGCAGGGGTCCTGACTTTC; j_gene: TRBJ2-6; d_gene: -; v_gene: TRBV5-1; abundance: -
CDR3aa: CASNELDEKLFF; CDR3nt: TGTGCCAGCAACGAATTAGATGAAAAACTGTTTTTT; j_gene: TRBJ1-4; d_gene: -; v_gene: TRBV7-9; abundance: few
CDR3aa: CASSELVSETQYF; CDR3nt: TGTGCCAGCAGTGAACTAGTTTCGGAGACCCAGTACTTC; j_gene: TRBJ2-5; d_gene: -; v_gene: TRBV6-1; abundance: -
CDR3aa: CASSNVGQGGEKLFF; CDR3nt: TGTGCCAGCAGCAATGTGGGACAGGGGGGAGAAAAACTGTTTTTT; j_gene: TRBJ1-4; d_gene: TRBD1; v_gene: TRBV7-9; abundance: once
CDR3aa: CASRDDDTTRGNEQFF; CDR3nt: TGTGCCAGCAGGGACGATGACACTACAAGGGGCAATGAGCAGTTCTTC; j_gene: TRBJ2-1; d_gene: -; v_gene: TRBV9; abundance: -
CDR3aa: CASSPPGAYEQYF; CDR3nt: TGTGCCAGCTCACCGCCGGGAGCCTACGAGCAGTACTTC; j_gene: TRBJ2-7; d_gene: -; v_gene: TRBV18; abundance: -
CDR3aa: CAISVGDSNQPQHF; CDR3nt: TGTGCCATCAGTGTAGGGGATAGCAATCAGCCCCAGCATTTT; j_gene: TRBJ1-5; d_gene: -; v_gene: TRBV10-3; abundance: once
CDR3aa: CASSQRQGRGTEAFF; CDR3nt: TGCGCCAGCAGCCAGAGACAGGGGCGAGGCACTGAAGCTTTCTTT; j_gene: TRBJ1-1; d_gene: TRBD1; v_gene: TRBV4-1; abundance: -
CDR3aa: CASSLGLAGGPGTDTQYF; CDR3nt: TGTGCCAGCAGCTTAGGACTAGCGGGAGGGCCGGGAACAGATACGCAGTATTTT; j_gene: TRBJ2-3; d_gene: TRBD2; v_gene: TRBV7-9; abundance: -
CDR3aa: CASSYPEGETEAFF; CDR3nt: TGTGCCAGCAGTTACCCTGAGGGGGAAACTGAAGCTTTCTTT; j_gene: TRBJ1-1; d_gene: -; v_gene: TRBV6-5; abundance: -
CDR3aa: CASRGTLNTEAFF; CDR3nt: TGTGCCAGCAGGGGGACACTGAACACTGAAGCTTTCTTT; j_gene: TRBJ1-1; d_gene: -; v_gene: TRBV6-1; abundance: -
CDR3aa: CASSPLGRGSYNEQFF; CDR3nt: TGCGCCAGCAGCCCCCTAGGGAGGGGTTCCTACAATGAGCAGTTCTTC; j_gene: TRBJ2-1; d_gene: TRBD2; v_gene: TRBV4-1; abundance: -